There are many counts of the clone carrying this T cell receptor (beta chain). What it recognizes is unknown. The data originate from a study of breast tumors, draining lymph nodes, adjacent tissues. Study-level points and caveats: Tumors had less TCR diversity than lymph nodes, more than nontumor tissue. Luminal-like breast cancer showed significantly higher tumor–nontumor repertoire similarity than basal-like. Data only fit, rather than demonstrated, lymph node origin of most tumor T cells. Most tumor T cells seemingly derive from lymph node, then expand in tumor.

The CDR3 has 13 amino acids. From germline, CDR1 is SGDLS and CDR2 YYNGEE. With 2 bases removed from V and 5 bases from J, the gap between germline ends came to 8 bases. Breast cancer patients provided tissue from their axillary draining lymph nodes. TCRdb ran MiXCR on the multiplex PCR reads and lists one entry per CDR3 protein. This sample has about 130,000 distinct CDR3 sequences, with about 20% found just once. Material: axillary lymph node tissue. This TCR derives from a female donor with breast cancer. Some clones in this sample may be carry-over from other donors' samples. The V call is TRBV9, the J call TRBJ2-1; D gene unclear. The CDR3 protein is CASSVTVNNEQFF. The CDR3, as DNA: TGTGCCAGCAGCGTTACGGTAAACAATGAGCAGTTCTTC. Supplemented by reference TRBV9 and TRBJ2-1, the full variable domain reads DSGVTQTPKHLITATGQRVTLRCSPRSGDLSVYWYQQSLDQGLQFLIQYYNGEERAKGNILERFSAQQFPDLHSELNLSSLELGDSALYFCASSVTVNNEQFFGPGTRLTVL.